The 29 T cell receptor beta chains below all came from one sample that was sequenced in a study of control samples from healthy donors and cancer patients. Clones were read by immunoSEQ multiplex PCR, and TCRdb kept only the in-frame ones, dropping some. This sample has about 160,000 clones; nearly 96% occur once, and the top ten carry just over 1%. The source material was blood. The receptor source for this set is a woman in her 30s in good health.

The chain carries TRBV5-6 and TRBJ1-2, with no clear D. V was trimmed by 0 bases and J by 4 bases, leaving 13 bases between them. This CDR3 region has 15 residues. Germline lookup yields CDR1 SGHDT and CDR2 YYEEEE. The CDR3 DNA is TGTGCCAGCAGCTTGGGGCAGGACGTGATCTATGGCTACACCTTC. This sequence encodes CASSLGQDVIYGYTF.

The V and J genes are TRBV6-5 and TRBJ2-7; 12 bases map to TRBD2. Germline loops: CDR1 MNHEY, CDR2 SVGAGI. The CDR3 covers 15 residues. J was trimmed by 7 bases and V by 7 bases; bases with no gene match: 11. CDR3 nucleotide sequence: TGTGCCAGCACATCGCGACTAGCGGGAGTGAATGAGCAGTACTTC. Translation gives CASTSRLAGVNEQYF.

The chain couples TRBV18 to TRBJ1-5; D is unclear. The CDR3 has 15 residues. The germline V gene encodes CDR1 KGHSH and CDR2 LQKENI. V gave up 4 bases and J gave up 6 bases, with 16 bases separating them. This CDR3 reads CASSRGTLGGQPQHF. As DNA, the CDR3 is TGTGCCAGCTCACGTGGTACTTTGGGAGGTCAGCCCCAGCATTTT.

The chain is built from TRBV3-1 (or the pseudogene TRBV3-2) and TRBJ2-5; TRBD2 agrees at 10 bases. Germline values: CDR1 LGHDT, CDR2 YNNKEL (reference sequence). The CDR3 runs to 18 residues. Germline trimming cut 0 bases from V and 3 bases from J; bases unmatched to any gene: 10. Here the CDR3 DNA reads TGTGCCAGCAGCCAAGAAAGTCGTGGGACTAGCGAAAAAGAGACCCAGTACTTC. Translation: CASSQESRGTSEKETQYF.

The chain uses TRBV27 and TRBJ1-1; unclear D gene. The CDR3 covers 11 residues. Per germline, CDR1 MNHEY and CDR2 SMNVEV (reference sequence). V was trimmed by 8 bases and J by 3 bases, leaving 7 bases between them. CDR3 sequence (DNA): TGTGCCAGCGGTCTGGACACTGAAGCTTTCTTT. Amino acids: CASGLDTEAFF.

The V gene is TRBV29-1, the J gene TRBJ2-1; 8 bases align to TRBD1. Germline V gene lookup returns CDR1 SQVTM and CDR2 ANQGSEA. The trim removed 1 base at V and 2 bases at J, leaving 1 base unmatched. The CDR3 consists of 14 residues. CDR3 nucleotides: TGCAGCGTTGAAGGACAGGGGACCTACAATGAGCAGTTCTTC. This translates into CSVEGQGTYNEQFF.

This rearrangement joins TRBV2 to TRBJ1-2; the D is unclear. This CDR3 spans 11 amino acids. Germline V CDR1 and CDR2: SNHLY, FYNNEI. The V end lost 6 bases, the J end lost 4 bases, and 6 bases lay between the germline ends. CDR3 nucleotides: TGTGCCAGCAGCGACTCCTATGGCTACACCTTC. Protein sequence: CASSDSYGYTF.

The chain employs TRBV7-9 and TRBJ1-2; 10 positions agree with TRBD1. V shed 1 base and J 8 bases; nucleotides not matched to a gene: 7. The CDR3 runs to 15 residues. Looked up from germline, CDR1 is SEHNR and CDR2 is FQNEAQ (reference sequence). CDR3 in DNA: TGTGCCAGCAGCTTAGTAGGGACAGGGGCAGGCGGCTACACCTTC. It codes for CASSLVGTGAGGYTF. Filled out from reference TRBV7-9 and TRBJ1-2, the complete variable domain reads DTGVSQNPRHKITKRGQNVTFRCDPISEHNRLYWYRQTLGQGPEFLTYFQNEAQLEKSRLLSDRFSAERPKGSFSTLEIQRTEQGDSAMYLCASSLVGTGAGGYTFGSGTRLTVV.

The CDR3 region is CASSDRQGANEQFF. The DNA of the CDR3 is TGTGCCAGCAGCGACCGACAGGGGGCAAATGAGCAGTTCTTC. The V gene is TRBV9, the J gene TRBJ2-1; 10 bases agree with TRBD1. Germline V lookup: CDR1 SGDLS, CDR2 YYNGEE. The ends lost 3 bases at V and 7 bases at J; junction bases unmatched: 4. This CDR3 contains 14 residues.

This clone showed up just once. V gene TRBV15 combines with J gene TRBJ2-1; 9 bases align to TRBD2. Germline values: CDR1 LNHNV, CDR2 YYDKDF (reference sequence). Trimming cost V 3 bases and J 2 bases; bases outside gene matches: 2. The CDR3 runs 15 residues. The CDR3 sequence: CATSSSGSPYNEQFF. As DNA, the CDR3 is TGTGCCACCAGCAGTAGCGGGAGCCCCTACAATGAGCAGTTCTTC.

This clone was seen only once. V is TRBV5-1 and J is TRBJ2-1; 8 nucleotides agree with TRBD2. V shed 0 bases, J shed 9 bases, and the junction held 5 bases outside the gene matches. There are 14 residues in the CDR3. Germline V gives CDR1 SGHRS, CDR2 YFSETQ. The CDR3 DNA is TGCGCCAGCAGCTTGGTAGCGGGGCTAAGTGAGCAGTTCTTC. Translated: CASSLVAGLSEQFF.

The chain couples TRBV11-2 to TRBJ2-3; D is ambiguous. Trimming left V 5 bases short and J 3 bases short, with 12 bases between. The CDR3 sequence is 14 residues long. Germline CDR1 SGHAT, CDR2 FQNNGV. CDR3 bases: TGTGCCAGCAGCCCCTATTTCAGTACAGATACGCAGTATTTT. Translating gives CASSPYFSTDTQYF.

This clone was counted once. The chain couples TRBV5-3 to TRBJ2-1, with D perhaps matching TRBD2 (7 bases). TRBV5-3 is identified as an open reading frame with a role that is uncertain. The ends were cut back, 4 bases at V and 6 bases at J, with 20 bases in the middle. There are 16 residues in the CDR3. Written as DNA, the CDR3 is TGTGCCAGAAGCCACGCGGGGGCGGGAGAGGCCAATGAGCAGTTCTTC. As protein: CARSHAGAGEANEQFF.

The rearrangement joins TRBV3-1 (or the pseudogene TRBV3-2) to TRBJ2-7; D possibly corresponds to TRBD1 (6 bases). Trimming took 8 bases from V and 0 from J, leaving 14 bases between them. Germline lookup yields CDR1 LGHDT and CDR2 YNNKEL (reference sequence). This CDR3 spans 14 amino acids. CDR3 amino acids: CASGGQSDSYEQYF. DNA for the CDR3: TGTGCCAGCGGCGGACAGTCTGACTCCTACGAGCAGTACTTC.

V usage is TRBV28 and J usage is TRBJ1-2, with D hard to call. V was trimmed by 4 bases and J by 4 bases, leaving 13 bases between them. From germline, CDR1 is MDHEN and CDR2 SYDVKM. CDR3 length equals 14 residues. CDR3 DNA sequence: TGTGCCAGCAGTTACCCGAGGGTTGGCTATGGCTACACCTTC. Its protein product is CASSYPRVGYGYTF.

CDR3 bases: TGTGCCAGCAGCGACAGGGGAGGCGATCAGCCCCAGCATTTT. Protein product: CASSDRGGDQPQHF. This rearrangement joins TRBV6-5 to TRBJ1-5, with 8 bases fitting TRBD1. This CDR3 contains 14 residues. The germline V gene encodes CDR1 MNHEY and CDR2 SVGAGI. The junction had 6 bases not matched to a gene; V was cut back by 6 bases and J by 5 bases.

The chain joins TRBV11-2 to TRBJ1-1, with D unresolved. The CDR3 contains 13 residues. Trimming removed 1 base at V and 3 bases at J, with 6 bases between. Germline V gene lookup returns CDR1 SGHAT and CDR2 FQNNGV. The CDR3 here is CASSLVGYTEAFF. In nucleotides, the CDR3 is TGTGCCAGCAGCTTAGTGGGGTACACTGAAGCTTTCTTT.

V and J are TRBV2 and TRBJ1-3; the match to TRBD1 covers 8 bases. This CDR3 has 14 amino acids. V lost 7 bases and J lost 2; bases outside the gene matches: 4. Germline V gene sequence: CDR1 SNHLY, CDR2 FYNNEI. DNA of the CDR3: TGTGCCAGCACCATGGACAGGGCTGGAAACACCATATATTTT. The encoded protein is CASTMDRAGNTIYF.

This CDR3 reads CASSRRGSSEAFF. The DNA of the CDR3 is TGTGCCAGCAGCCGTCGGGGGTCTTCTGAAGCTTTCTTT. This chain joins TRBV3-1 (or the pseudogene TRBV3-2) and TRBJ1-1, with D possibly TRBD1 on 5 matching bases. V was cut by 4 bases and J by 6 bases, with 12 bases left in between. This CDR3 is built from 13 residues. Germline CDR1 is LGHDT and CDR2 is YNNKEL (reference sequence).

This clone was recorded once. The genes are TRBV9 and TRBJ2-7, with a possible D match to TRBD2 (5 bases). The germline V and J ends were trimmed by 1 base and 0 bases, with 11 bases remaining between them. The CDR3 sequence is 15 residues long. Germline CDR1 reads SGDLS; CDR2 reads YYNGEE. The CDR3 DNA follows: TGTGCCAGCAGCGTAAAGGACTCAAGCTCCTACGAGCAGTACTTC. Protein: CASSVKDSSSYEQYF.

Worth noting for this clone: The sample contains more than one DNA sequence encoding this CDR3. This chain links TRBV7-9 with TRBJ2-2; D is undetermined. Trimming left V 4 bases short and J 5 bases short, with 8 bases between. CDR1 and CDR2 from the germline V gene are SEHNR and FQNEAQ (reference sequence). The CDR3 consists of 13 residues. CDR3: CASSWTATGELFF. As DNA, the CDR3 is TGTGCCAGCAGCTGGACCGCTACCGGGGAGCTGTTTTTT. Based on the CDR3 plus reference TRBV7-9 and TRBJ2-2, the full variable domain is DTGVSQNPRHKITKRGQNVTFRCDPISEHNRLYWYRQTLGQGPEFLTYFQNEAQLEKSRLLSDRFSAERPKGSFSTLEIQRTEQGDSAMYLCASSWTATGELFFGEGSRLTVL.

V and J are TRBV28 and TRBJ1-4; a weak D match, TRBD1 (5 bases). The V end was cut by 7 bases, the J end by 5 bases, with 20 bases between. The CDR3 covers 16 residues. Germline V gene lookup returns CDR1 MDHEN and CDR2 SYDVKM. CDR3: CASTLAGAGGNEKLFF. In DNA, the CDR3 is TGTGCCAGCACCTTAGCCGGGGCAGGAGGAAATGAAAAACTGTTTTTT.

V and J are TRBV11-2 and TRBJ2-7; no firm D call. Looked up from germline, CDR1 is SGHAT and CDR2 is FQNNGV. Trimming removed 5 bases at V and 7 bases at J, with 9 bases between. CDR3 length: 11 residues. In DNA, the CDR3 is TGTGCCAGCAGCAATCGATGGGAGCAGTACTTC. It yields the protein CASSNRWEQYF.

The CDR3 DNA sequence: TGTGCCAGCAGCTGGTGGGGACCGACTCCTGATGGCTACACCTTC. Encoded protein: CASSWWGPTPDGYTF. The chain has TRBV5-5 and TRBJ1-2, with D possibly being TRBD1 (5 bases). The germline V gene has CDR1 SGHKS and CDR2 YYEKEE (reference sequence). V lost 3 bases and J lost 6, with 18 bases in between. The CDR3 contains 15 residues.

V usage is TRBV5-1 and J usage is TRBJ1-1; D is perhaps TRBD1 (5 bases). The V end was cut by 4 bases, the J end by 1 base, with 11 bases between. The CDR3 spans 14 residues. The germline CDR1 and CDR2 sequences are SGHRS and YFSETQ. The DNA for the CDR3 is TGCGCCAGCAGCGCCCAGACAGCGAACACTGAAGCTTTCTTT. Translating gives CASSAQTANTEAFF.

The chain employs TRBV3-1 (or the pseudogene TRBV3-2) and TRBJ1-4, with D possibly matching TRBD1 (5 bases). V was trimmed by 5 bases and J by 3 bases, leaving 13 bases between them. The CDR3 has 15 residues. In germline, CDR1 is LGHDT, CDR2 YNNKEL (reference sequence). The CDR3: CASSNWGEANEKLFF. The CDR3 DNA reads as TGTGCCAGCAGCAATTGGGGGGAGGCTAATGAAAAACTGTTTTTT.

This chain connects TRBV9 to TRBJ1-1; perhaps TRBD1 as D (6 bases). Germline-derived CDR1 and CDR2 are SGDLS and YYNGEE. Deletions cut 3 bases from V and 7 bases from J, with 10 bases between. The CDR3 covers 12 residues. This chain's CDR3 is CASSEGGIEAFF. DNA for the CDR3: TGTGCCAGCAGCGAGGGGGGCATTGAAGCTTTCTTT.

The chain has TRBV28 and TRBJ1-3; 7 bases are a match to TRBD1. The V segment lost 6 bases and the J segment 0 bases; nucleotides outside the gene matches: 5. CDR3 length: 15 residues. From germline, CDR1 is MDHEN and CDR2 SYDVKM. For the CDR3, the DNA is TGTGCCAGCAGCTCTGGGACAGTCTCTGGAAACACCATATATTTT. As protein: CASSSGTVSGNTIYF.

The gene calls are TRBV6-1 and TRBJ2-6; D not certain. Germline CDR1 and CDR2: MNHNS and SASEGT. The V gene lost 1 base and the J gene lost 0 bases, with 4 bases spanning the gap. The CDR3 sequence is 15 residues long. CDR3: CASSEGYSGANVLTF. The CDR3 DNA reads as TGTGCCAGCAGTGAAGGGTACTCTGGGGCCAACGTCCTGACTTTC.